The 24 T cell receptor beta chains below were found in one sample sequenced in a study of T cells in Graves' hyperthyroidism and ophthalmopathy. RNA transcripts gave rise to amplified TCR beta CDR3 regions. HTBI primers were the set used in a first-round RT-PCR of the TCR CDR3. In TCRdb, the multiplex PCR reads were re-called with MiXCR into one record per CDR3 protein. The sample has some 650,000 distinct CDR3 sequences; about a sixth are singletons. The sample consisted of blood. The receptors here all came from a woman between 40 and 50 years old with Graves' ophthalmopathy.

This clonotype was seen ten or more times. The rearrangement joins TRBV7-2 to TRBJ2-7; D may be TRBD1 (7 bases). This CDR3 is 16 amino acids long. Trimming removed 1 base at V and 2 bases at J, with 15 bases between. The germline V gene has CDR1 SGHTA and CDR2 FQGNSA. In DNA, the CDR3 is TGTGCCAGCAGCTTAGGCCGACAGGGAGGTGCCTACGAGCAGTACTTC. Encoded protein: CASSLGRQGGAYEQYF.

This clonotype has at least ten counts. This chain uses TRBV30 with TRBJ1-2; D gene unclear. V was trimmed by 2 bases and J by 8 bases, leaving 9 bases between them. The CDR3 is 11 residues long. CDR1 and CDR2 (germline): GTSNPN, SVGIG (reference sequence). The CDR3 reads CAWSLGVGYTF. The CDR3 coding sequence is TGTGCCTGGAGTTTAGGAGTGGGCTACACCTTC. The full variable domain, its missing parts supplied by reference TRBV30 and TRBJ1-2, is SQTIHQWPATLVQPVGSPLSLECTVEGTSNPNLYWYRQAAGRGLQLLFYSVGIGQISSEVPQNLSASRPQDRQFILSSKKLLLSDSGFYLCAWSLGVGYTFGSGTRLTVV.

This clonotype has only a few counts. The chain employs TRBV7-6 and TRBJ1-6; perhaps TRBD1 as D (5 bases). The germline CDR1 and CDR2 sequences are SGHVS and FNYEAQ. Trimming took 1 base from V and 0 from J, leaving 10 bases between them. This CDR3 has 17 amino acids. The CDR3 sequence: CASSLGRADSYNSPLHF. The CDR3 DNA follows: TGTGCCAGCAGCTTAGGCAGGGCGGACTCCTATAATTCACCCCTCCACTTT.

This clonotype was seen ten or more times. The chain uses TRBV20-1 and TRBJ2-1, with a weak D call TRBD1 (6 bases). CDR3 size: 15 residues. The germline V gene has CDR1 DFQATT and CDR2 SNEGSKA (reference sequence). Trimming removed 1 base at V and 9 bases at J, with 19 bases between. CDR3 region: CSARGGPGASSEQFF. The CDR3 DNA follows: TGCAGTGCTAGAGGGGGGCCTGGGGCTAGCAGTGAGCAGTTCTTC.

Many counts were recorded for this clonotype. The chain is built from TRBV2 and TRBJ1-4; D is unresolved. The length of the CDR3 is 13 residues. Germline V CDR1 and CDR2: SNHLY, FYNNEI. V was clipped by 7 bases and J by 3 bases, with 9 bases between them. The CDR3 loop is CASTRIPNEKLFF. CDR3 in DNA: TGTGCCAGCACGAGGATACCTAATGAAAAACTGTTTTTT.

The rearrangement uses TRBV20-1 and TRBJ2-1; 16 bases agree with TRBD2. The J segment lost 9 bases and the V segment lost 5 bases, leaving 10 bases of the junction unmatched. CDR3 length: 16 residues. Germline V gives CDR1 DFQATT, CDR2 SNEGSKA (reference sequence). CDR3 nucleotide sequence: TGCAGTGCTCCTCCGGGACTAGCGGGGGGGCGAGGTGAGCAGTTCTTC. Amino acid sequence: CSAPPGLAGGRGEQFF.

In this sample, this clonotype turned up a few times. V usage is TRBV27 and J usage is TRBJ2-3; TRBD1 matches 8 bases. CDR3 length: 15 residues. Germline V gene lookup returns CDR1 MNHEY and CDR2 SMNVEV (reference sequence). Trimming removed 6 bases from V and 0 bases from J; junction bases left unmatched: 5. CDR3 in amino acids: CASSLRGLSTDTQYF. CDR3 DNA sequence: TGTGCCAGCAGCCTCAGGGGGCTTAGCACAGATACGCAGTATTTT.

In its sample, this clonotype was seen many times. V is TRBV20-1 and J is TRBJ1-1; the match to TRBD1 covers 8 bases. From germline, CDR1 is DFQATT and CDR2 SNEGSKA (reference sequence). V dropped 4 bases and J dropped 11; count of bases not matched to a gene: 3. The CDR3 is 10 amino acids. CDR3 in amino acids: CSATGGAAFF. CDR3 DNA sequence: TGCAGTGCTACAGGGGGCGCGGCTTTCTTT.

This clonotype was detected only a few times. This chain joins TRBV20-1 and TRBJ2-3, with TRBD2 matching over 10 bases. Germline CDR1 reads DFQATT; CDR2 reads SNEGSKA (reference sequence). After removal of 4 bases from V and 4 bases from J, the junction contained 17 bases not matched to a gene. This CDR3 is 18 amino acids long. The CDR3 protein is CSAKKILNSGRLPDTQYF. CDR3 sequence (DNA): TGCAGTGCTAAAAAAATATTAAATAGCGGGAGGCTCCCAGATACGCAGTATTTT.

A few counts support this clonotype. The chain has TRBV7-8 and TRBJ2-7; TRBD2 is a possible D gene (6 bases). Deletions cut 5 bases from V and 0 bases from J, with 14 bases between. This CDR3 has 15 residues. Germline CDR1 SGHVS, CDR2 FQNEAQ. The CDR3 here is CASSASGLSSYEQYF. The CDR3 bases are TGTGCCAGCAGCGCCAGCGGGTTAAGCTCCTACGAGCAGTACTTC.

This clonotype came up a few times. V and J are TRBV2 and TRBJ2-5; D is unclear. From germline, CDR1 is SNHLY and CDR2 FYNNEI. V shed 5 bases and J shed 5 bases, with 21 bases lying between them. The CDR3 totals 16 residues. The CDR3 here is CASSNPHGPVAETQYF. CDR3 nucleotides: TGTGCCAGCAGTAACCCTCACGGGCCGGTGGCGGAGACCCAGTACTTC.

This clonotype appeared a few times. The CDR3 loop is CASSIGLSNTGELFF. In DNA, the CDR3 is TGTGCCAGTAGTATTGGGCTGTCGAACACCGGGGAGCTGTTTTTT. The gene calls are TRBV19 and TRBJ2-2, with D uncertain. Deletions cut 3 bases from V and 0 bases from J, with 8 bases between. Germline CDR1 reads LNHDA; CDR2 reads SQIVND (reference sequence). CDR3 length: 15 amino acids.

The chain links TRBV7-9 to TRBJ2-1; TRBD2 matches 12 bases. The CDR3 is 20 residues long. V was pared by 1 base and J by 0 bases, with 10 bases of the junction left unmatched. Germline V gene sequence: CDR1 SEHNR, CDR2 FQNEAQ (reference sequence). The CDR3 sequence is CASSLGATSGGLSSYNEQFF. The CDR3 bases are TGTGCCAGCAGCTTAGGGGCGACTAGCGGGGGCCTGAGCTCCTACAATGAGCAGTTCTTC.

Many counts were recorded for this clonotype. The chain uses TRBV3-1 and TRBJ2-1; 7 nucleotides agree with TRBD1. CDR3 length: 18 residues. CDR1 LGHDT and CDR2 YNNKEL come from the germline V gene (reference sequence). Trimming at V came to 1 base and at J to 0 bases, leaving 9 bases not matched to a gene. CDR3 nucleotide sequence: TGTGCCAGCAGCCAAGCCCGGGACAGTGATTACTCCTACAATGAGCAGTTCTTC. This encodes CASSQARDSDYSYNEQFF.

This clonotype showed up many times. The rearrangement joins TRBV6-1 to TRBJ1-5; the D gene is possibly TRBD1 (5 bases). V was cut by 1 base and J by 2 bases, with 12 bases left in between. The CDR3 runs to 16 residues. Germline assignment: CDR1 MNHNS and CDR2 SASEGT. CDR3 coding DNA: TGTGCCAGCAGTGAAGGCAGGGAGTATGGCAATCAGCCCCAGCATTTT. The encoded protein is CASSEGREYGNQPQHF.

This clonotype was detected ten times or more. This chain joins TRBV11-2 and TRBJ2-5; 13 bases agree with TRBD2. CDR1 and CDR2 (germline): SGHAT, FQNNGV. The ends lost 4 bases at V and 5 bases at J; junction bases unmatched: 7. The CDR3 has 16 amino acids. The chain's CDR3 is CASSSTSGRAGETQYF. CDR3 bases: TGTGCCAGCAGCTCCACTAGCGGGAGGGCCGGGGAGACCCAGTACTTC.

The V gene is TRBV24-1, the J gene TRBJ1-2, with 7 nucleotides matching TRBD1. The V gene's germline CDR1 is KGHDR and CDR2 SFDVKD. Trimming took 4 bases from V and 7 from J; bases not matched to a gene: 8. The CDR3 length is 14 residues. CDR3 coding DNA: TGTGCCACCAGTGACTTCGACAGGGCGGTTGGCTACACCTTC. Protein: CATSDFDRAVGYTF.

The V and J genes are TRBV7-9 and TRBJ2-1; 9 nucleotides match TRBD1. V gave up 8 bases and J gave up 1 base; unmatched junction bases: 3. The germline CDR1 and CDR2 sequences are SEHNR and FQNEAQ (reference sequence). The CDR3 totals 14 residues. CDR3 residues: CASSTGGSYNEQFF. DNA of the CDR3: TGTGCCAGCTCGACAGGGGGATCCTACAATGAGCAGTTCTTC.

This clonotype was counted many times. The chain links TRBV10-3 to TRBJ2-7; D perhaps matches TRBD1 (6 bases). Germline V gene lookup returns CDR1 ENHRY and CDR2 SYGVKD. The CDR3 sequence is 16 residues long. The germline V and J ends were trimmed by 5 bases and 1 base, with 18 bases remaining between them. As DNA, the CDR3 is TGTGCCATCAGTCCCACAGGGTCGTTCCTTTCCTACGAGCAGTACTTC. Translated, it gives CAISPTGSFLSYEQYF.

This clonotype has a count of ten or more. The chain couples TRBV27 to TRBJ2-7; D is unclear. The CDR3 loop spans 13 amino acids. Germline V CDR1 and CDR2: MNHEY, SMNVEV (reference sequence). Between the trimmed V and J ends, which lost 2 bases and 2 bases, there was a span of 7 bases. CDR3 amino acids: CASSLRRTYEQYF. The DNA for the CDR3 is TGTGCCAGCAGTTTAAGACGGACCTACGAGCAGTACTTC.

This chain connects TRBV20-1 to TRBJ1-5; 9 nucleotides match TRBD1. Germline trimming cut 4 bases from V and 3 bases from J; bases unmatched to any gene: 7. The CDR3 is 15 amino acids. The germline CDR1 and CDR2 sequences are DFQATT and SNEGSKA (reference sequence). The CDR3 DNA reads as TGCAGTGCTACGAGGACAGGGGACTACAATCAGCCCCAGCATTTT. It codes for CSATRTGDYNQPQHF.

The chain joins TRBV6-5 to TRBJ1-1; the D is unclear. Trimming shortened V by 0 bases and J by 3 bases, and 8 bases separated the two germline ends. The CDR3 length is 14 residues. CDR1 and CDR2 (germline): MNHEY, SVGAGI. The CDR3 DNA is TGTGCCAGCAGTTACTCAAGGAAGCACACTGAAGCTTTCTTT. Residues: CASSYSRKHTEAFF.

V gene TRBV20-1 combines with J gene TRBJ1-6; possible D gene TRBD1, 5 bases. From germline, CDR1 is DFQATT and CDR2 SNEGSKA (reference sequence). This CDR3 has 10 residues. CDR3 loop: CRGAGPPLHF. CDR3 in DNA: TGCAGGGGAGCAGGGCCACCCCTCCACTTT.

This clonotype was seen repeatedly, ten times or more. V usage is TRBV12-3 or TRBV12-4 and J usage is TRBJ1-2; 9 bases agree with TRBD1. The CDR3 runs 14 residues. V lost 3 bases to trimming and J lost 6 bases; unmatched junction nucleotides: 5. The CDR3 loop is CASSFGDRENGYTF. CDR3 DNA: TGTGCCAGCAGTTTCGGGGACAGGGAGAATGGCTACACCTTC.